Listed below are T cell receptor beta chains from one sample, sequenced in a study of metastatic and nonmetastatic thyroid tumors. Via MiXCR, TCRdb re-called the PCR reads. The sample includes tens of thousands of clones, 20% to 25% seen only once; the top ten take under 10%. The sample comprised blood. These receptors all come from a female donor with papillary thyroid cancer or a benign thyroid nodule (not recorded which). Some clones in this sample may be carry-over from other donors' samples. Both conserved end residues are part of each CDR3. Each record gives: V gene, J gene, clone size, D gene, CDR3 protein, CDR3 DNA. A D gene is named only where the DNA matches it firmly. Size is omitted from some rows. Given values are once, few, many or a class for expanded clones.

v_gene: TRBV5-1; j_gene: TRBJ2-6; abundance: many; d_gene: TRBD2; CDR3aa: CASSSGAYGVAEGGAGANVLTF; CDR3nt: TGCGCCAGCAGCTCGGGAGCCTACGGAGTAGCGGAGGGAGGGGCTGGGGCCAACGTCCTGACTTTC
v_gene: TRBV20-1; j_gene: TRBJ2-1; abundance: -; d_gene: TRBD2; CDR3aa: CSATSGTSCSEQFF; CDR3nt: TGCAGTGCTACCTCCGGGACTAGCTGTTCTGAGCAGTTCTTC
v_gene: TRBV28; j_gene: TRBJ2-5; abundance: many; d_gene: TRBD1; CDR3aa: CASSLWETGGIETQYF; CDR3nt: TGTGCCAGCAGTTTATGGGAGACAGGGGGCATAGAGACCCAGTACTTC
v_gene: TRBV19; j_gene: TRBJ2-3; abundance: -; d_gene: -; CDR3aa: CASSVLNQGGGADTQYF; CDR3nt: TGTGCCAGTAGTGTATTGAATCAGGGGGGCGGCGCAGATACGCAGTATTTT
v_gene: TRBV12-3/TRBV12-4; j_gene: TRBJ2-3; abundance: -; d_gene: -; CDR3aa: CASSKRGGGLGLLTDTQYF; CDR3nt: TGTGCCAGCTCAAAAAGGGGGGGGGGCTTAGGACTATTGACAGATACGCAGTATTTT
v_gene: TRBV6-2/TRBV6-3; j_gene: TRBJ2-1; abundance: few; d_gene: -; CDR3aa: CASSPPLAPWFF; CDR3nt: TGTGCCAGCAGTCCTCCTTTGGCTCCGTGGTTCTTC
v_gene: TRBV3-1; j_gene: TRBJ2-5; abundance: -; d_gene: -; CDR3aa: CSSTTTPGHSAWETQYF; CDR3nt: TGTTCCAGCACCACCACTCCCGGACACTCGGCGTGGGAGACCCAGTACTTC
v_gene: TRBV6-2/TRBV6-3; j_gene: TRBJ2-1; abundance: -; d_gene: -; CDR3aa: CATRDPTYNEQFF; CDR3nt: TGTGCCACTCGGGACCCCACCTACAATGAGCAGTTCTTC
v_gene: TRBV5-4; j_gene: TRBJ1-1; abundance: many; d_gene: -; CDR3aa: CASSLGIGTEAFF; CDR3nt: TGTGCCAGCAGCCTGGGCATAGGGACTGAAGCTTTCTTT
v_gene: TRBV5-6; j_gene: TRBJ2-3; abundance: few; d_gene: TRBD2; CDR3aa: CASIFAGGPTDMQYF; CDR3nt: TGTGCCAGCATCTTTGCGGGAGGGCCCACAGATATGCAGTATTTT
v_gene: TRBV4-3; j_gene: TRBJ2-7; abundance: many; d_gene: TRBD2; CDR3aa: CASSHLTSAYEQYF; CDR3nt: TGCGCCAGCAGCCACCTGACTAGCGCCTACGAGCAGTACTTC
v_gene: TRBV19; j_gene: TRBJ2-5; abundance: few; d_gene: -; CDR3aa: CASSSTKGETQYF; CDR3nt: TGTGCCAGTAGCAGTACAAAGGGGGAGACCCAGTACTTC
v_gene: TRBV30; j_gene: TRBJ2-5; abundance: few; d_gene: -; CDR3aa: CASTRDGGTGETQYF; CDR3nt: TGTGCCTCCACCCGGGACGGAGGGACCGGGGAGACCCAGTACTTC
v_gene: TRBV5-6; j_gene: TRBJ2-7; abundance: many; d_gene: TRBD2; CDR3aa: CASSLKRGSSYEQYF; CDR3nt: TGTGCCAGCAGCTTGAAGCGGGGATCCAGCTACGAGCAGTACTTC
v_gene: TRBV20-1; j_gene: TRBJ2-6; abundance: many; d_gene: -; CDR3aa: CSASEAGTRGANVLTF; CDR3nt: TGCAGTGCTAGTGAGGCGGGTACTCGCGGGGCCAACGTCCTGACTTTC
v_gene: TRBV20-1; j_gene: TRBJ2-7; abundance: -; d_gene: TRBD2; CDR3aa: CSARQLAGEQYF; CDR3nt: TGCAGTGCTAGACAGTTAGCGGGAGAGCAGTATTTC
v_gene: TRBV28; j_gene: TRBJ1-5; abundance: many; d_gene: -; CDR3aa: CASSKTGLRQPQHF; CDR3nt: TGTGCCAGCTCAAAAACAGGGTTGCGTCAGCCCCAGCATTTT
v_gene: TRBV5-1; j_gene: TRBJ1-1; abundance: many; d_gene: -; CDR3aa: CASSREGAMNTEAFF; CDR3nt: TGCGCCAGCAGTCGGGAAGGGGCCATGAACACTGAAGCTTTCTTT
v_gene: TRBV5-1; j_gene: TRBJ2-3; abundance: many; d_gene: TRBD2; CDR3aa: CASSLLAGVYTDTQYF; CDR3nt: TGCGCCAGCAGCTTATTAGCGGGAGTTTATACAGATACGCAGTATTTT
v_gene: TRBV30; j_gene: TRBJ2-2; abundance: -; d_gene: -; CDR3aa: CRRLAQNTGELFF; CDR3nt: TGTAGAAGATTAGCGCAGAACACTGGGGAGCTGTTTTTT
v_gene: TRBV15; j_gene: TRBJ2-1; abundance: many; d_gene: TRBD1; CDR3aa: CATSREWDRPYNEQFF; CDR3nt: TGTGCCACCAGCAGAGAATGGGACAGACCTTACAATGAGCAGTTCTTC
v_gene: TRBV3-1; j_gene: TRBJ1-6; abundance: many; d_gene: -; CDR3aa: CASSQDRASLHF; CDR3nt: TGTGCCAGCAGCCAAGACAGGGCGTCCCTCCACTTT
v_gene: TRBV14; j_gene: TRBJ1-1; abundance: once; d_gene: -; CDR3aa: CASRQGGRRGEAFF; CDR3nt: TGTGCCAGTAGGCAAGGTGGTCGCAGGGGAGAAGCTTTCTTT
v_gene: TRBV29-1; j_gene: TRBJ2-7; abundance: -; d_gene: TRBD1; CDR3aa: CSALEGTGGLNEQYF; CDR3nt: TGCAGCGCCCTTGAGGGGACAGGGGGCTTAAACGAGCAGTACTTC
v_gene: TRBV7-9; j_gene: TRBJ2-5; abundance: many; d_gene: TRBD1; CDR3aa: CASRRDRGQKETQYF; CDR3nt: TGTGCCAGCAGGCGGGACAGGGGGCAAAAAGAGACCCAGTACTTC
v_gene: TRBV11-3; j_gene: TRBJ2-3; abundance: many; d_gene: -; CDR3aa: CASSLPTDTQYF; CDR3nt: TGTGCCAGCAGCTTACCCACAGATACGCAGTATTTT
v_gene: TRBV11-2; j_gene: TRBJ2-1; abundance: -; d_gene: -; CDR3aa: CASSLGPNNEQFF; CDR3nt: TGTGCCAGCAGCTTAGGGCCAAACAATGAGCAGTTCTTC
v_gene: TRBV16; j_gene: TRBJ1-2; abundance: many; d_gene: TRBD1; CDR3aa: CASSQSTGRDGYTF; CDR3nt: TGTGCCAGCAGCCAATCGACAGGGAGGGATGGCTACACCTTC
v_gene: TRBV5-8; j_gene: TRBJ1-4; abundance: many; d_gene: -; CDR3aa: CASSLRVKKLFF; CDR3nt: TGTGCCAGCAGCCTCAGGGTAAAAAAACTGTTTTTT
v_gene: TRBV20-1; j_gene: TRBJ2-3; abundance: many; d_gene: -; CDR3aa: CSARRRGVVDTQYF; CDR3nt: TGCAGTGCTAGACGTCGCGGGGTCGTAGATACGCAGTATTTT
v_gene: TRBV30; j_gene: TRBJ2-7; abundance: many; d_gene: TRBD1; CDR3aa: CAWSPVGTENYEQYF; CDR3nt: TGTGCCTGGTCTCCTGTGGGGACAGAAAATTACGAGCAGTACTTC
v_gene: TRBV7-2; j_gene: TRBJ1-1; abundance: medium-sized; d_gene: -; CDR3aa: CASSLGPTEAFF; CDR3nt: TGTGCCAGCAGCTTGGGCCCGACTGAAGCTTTCTTT
v_gene: TRBV5-1; j_gene: TRBJ1-1; abundance: -; d_gene: TRBD1; CDR3aa: CASSFLLGQGRTEAFF; CDR3nt: TGCGCCAGCAGCTTCTTGTTAGGACAGGGAAGGACTGAAGCTTTCTTT
v_gene: TRBV3-1; j_gene: TRBJ2-7; abundance: many; d_gene: -; CDR3aa: CASSPGGSSYEQYF; CDR3nt: TGTGCCAGCAGCCCTGGTGGGAGTAGCTACGAGCAGTACTTC
v_gene: TRBV18; j_gene: TRBJ2-5; abundance: many; d_gene: TRBD1; CDR3aa: CASSPPDRGQETQYF; CDR3nt: TGTGCCAGCTCACCACCGGACAGGGGGCAGGAGACCCAGTACTTC
v_gene: TRBV6-4; j_gene: TRBJ2-3; abundance: many; d_gene: -; CDR3aa: CASSAGASPGTDTQYF; CDR3nt: TGTGCCAGCAGTGCGGGGGCTAGTCCGGGCACAGATACGCAGTATTTT
v_gene: TRBV11-3; j_gene: TRBJ2-1; abundance: -; d_gene: -; CDR3aa: CATASGADEQFF; CDR3nt: TGTGCCACCGCATCAGGGGCCGATGAGCAGTTCTTC
v_gene: TRBV7-9; j_gene: TRBJ2-1; abundance: many; d_gene: -; CDR3aa: CASSLGLQEDQFF; CDR3nt: TGTGCCAGCAGCCTGGGACTGCAAGAGGATCAGTTCTTC
v_gene: TRBV13; j_gene: TRBJ1-1; abundance: -; d_gene: TRBD1; CDR3aa: CASSLRQGAGF; CDR3nt: TGTGCCAGCAGCTTACGACAGGGGGCGGGGTTC
v_gene: TRBV11-1; j_gene: TRBJ1-3; abundance: -; d_gene: -; CDR3aa: CASQLSGRGSFGNTIYF; CDR3nt: TGTGCCAGCCAGCTTAGCGGAAGAGGGTCCTTTGGAAACACCATATATTTT
v_gene: TRBV12-5; j_gene: TRBJ2-5; abundance: many; d_gene: -; CDR3aa: CASGSGETQYF; CDR3nt: TGTGCTAGTGGTTCGGGAGAGACCCAGTACTTC
v_gene: TRBV4-1; j_gene: TRBJ1-5; abundance: -; d_gene: -; CDR3aa: CASSTQGQGNGQPQHF; CDR3nt: TGCGCCAGCAGTACTCAGGGGCAGGGGAACGGTCAGCCCCAGCATTTT
v_gene: TRBV30; j_gene: TRBJ1-2; abundance: -; d_gene: TRBD1; CDR3aa: CAWGTGFYGYTF; CDR3nt: TGTGCCTGGGGGACAGGCTTCTATGGCTACACCTTC
v_gene: TRBV28; j_gene: TRBJ2-7; abundance: medium-sized; d_gene: TRBD2; CDR3aa: CASSSRLAGREQYF; CDR3nt: TGTGCCAGCAGTTCGCGACTAGCGGGACGCGAGCAGTACTTC
v_gene: TRBV27; j_gene: TRBJ2-1; abundance: many; d_gene: -; CDR3aa: CASRQQEYNEQFF; CDR3nt: TGTGCCAGCAGACAACAGGAGTACAATGAGCAGTTCTTC
v_gene: TRBV5-1; j_gene: TRBJ1-4; abundance: many; d_gene: TRBD1; CDR3aa: CASRMGTGSEKLFF; CDR3nt: TGCGCCAGCAGAATGGGGACAGGGTCTGAAAAACTGTTTTTT
v_gene: TRBV4-2; j_gene: TRBJ2-7; abundance: -; d_gene: -; CDR3aa: CASSQGERGSYEQYF; CDR3nt: TGTGCCAGCAGCCAAGGGGAAAGGGGGTCCTATGAGCAGTACTTC
v_gene: TRBV19; j_gene: TRBJ2-2; abundance: -; d_gene: TRBD2; CDR3aa: CASSTGTKSISGELFF; CDR3nt: TGTGCCAGTAGTACTGGGACTAAGAGTATCTCCGGGGAGCTGTTTTTT
v_gene: TRBV11-2; j_gene: TRBJ1-3; abundance: -; d_gene: TRBD1; CDR3aa: CASSPKVTGSGNTIYF; CDR3nt: TGTGCCAGCAGCCCGAAAGTGACAGGGTCTGGAAACACCATATATTTT
v_gene: TRBV28; j_gene: TRBJ1-1; abundance: few; d_gene: -; CDR3aa: CASSPGGQGNTEAFF; CDR3nt: TGTGCCAGCTCCCCCGGGGGGCAGGGGAACACTGAAGCTTTCTTT
v_gene: TRBV9; j_gene: TRBJ2-1; abundance: many; d_gene: -; CDR3aa: CASSLTTGSYNEQFF; CDR3nt: TGTGCCAGCAGCCTTACCACAGGGTCCTACAATGAGCAGTTCTTC
v_gene: TRBV20-1; j_gene: TRBJ1-1; abundance: -; d_gene: -; CDR3aa: CSATTWKTTPEAFF; CDR3nt: TGCAGTGCTACAACCTGGAAGACGACCCCTGAAGCTTTCTTT
v_gene: TRBV20-1; j_gene: TRBJ2-7; abundance: few; d_gene: -; CDR3aa: CSARGPNSPGGF; CDR3nt: TGCAGTGCTAGGGGCCCCAATTCCCCCGGAGGCTTC
v_gene: TRBV5-4; j_gene: TRBJ2-1; abundance: many; d_gene: -; CDR3aa: CASSLGGAFSSYNEQFF; CDR3nt: TGTGCCAGCAGCTTGGGAGGGGCTTTTAGCTCCTACAATGAGCAGTTCTTC
v_gene: TRBV6-1; j_gene: TRBJ2-7; abundance: -; d_gene: -; CDR3aa: CASSSSRGAPYEQYF; CDR3nt: TGTGCCAGCAGTTCTTCCAGGGGCGCTCCCTACGAGCAGTACTTC